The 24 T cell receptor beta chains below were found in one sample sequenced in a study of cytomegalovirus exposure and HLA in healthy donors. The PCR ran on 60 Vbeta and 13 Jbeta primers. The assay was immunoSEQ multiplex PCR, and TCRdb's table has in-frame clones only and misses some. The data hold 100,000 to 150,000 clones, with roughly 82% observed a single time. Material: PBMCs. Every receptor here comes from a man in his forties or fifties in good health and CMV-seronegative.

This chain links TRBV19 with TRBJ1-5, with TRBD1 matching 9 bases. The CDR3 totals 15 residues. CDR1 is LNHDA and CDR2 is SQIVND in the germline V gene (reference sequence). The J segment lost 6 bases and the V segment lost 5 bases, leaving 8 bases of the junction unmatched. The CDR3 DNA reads TGTGCCAGTAGTCTTCTACAGGGGGCGGGTCAGCCCCAGCATTTT. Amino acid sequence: CASSLLQGAGQPQHF.

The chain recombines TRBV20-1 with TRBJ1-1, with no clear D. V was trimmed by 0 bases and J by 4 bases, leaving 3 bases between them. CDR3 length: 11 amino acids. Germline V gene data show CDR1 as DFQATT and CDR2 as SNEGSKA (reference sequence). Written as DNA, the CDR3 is TGCAGTGCTAGAGAGGCCACTGAAGCTTTCTTT. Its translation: CSAREATEAFF.

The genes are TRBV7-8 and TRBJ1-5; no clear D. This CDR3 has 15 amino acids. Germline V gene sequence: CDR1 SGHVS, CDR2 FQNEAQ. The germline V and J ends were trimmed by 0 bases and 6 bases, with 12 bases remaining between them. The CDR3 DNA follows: TGTGCCAGCAGCTTAGCCCGGGTTTCCTCTCAGCCCCAGCATTTT. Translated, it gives CASSLARVSSQPQHF.

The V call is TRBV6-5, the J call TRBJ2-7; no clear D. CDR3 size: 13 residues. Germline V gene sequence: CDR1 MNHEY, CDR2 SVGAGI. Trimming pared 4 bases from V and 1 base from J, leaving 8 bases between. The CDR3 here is CASSSSPSYEQYF. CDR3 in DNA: TGTGCCAGCAGTTCCTCCCCATCCTACGAGCAGTACTTC.

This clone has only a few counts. CDR3 DNA sequence: TGCAGCGTTCGGGGTCGGGGGAGGAACACCGGGGAGCTGTTTTTT. Its translation is CSVRGRGRNTGELFF. V gene TRBV29-1 combines with J gene TRBJ2-2, with a possible D match to TRBD2 (6 bases). The CDR3 runs to 15 residues. Per the germline V gene, CDR1 is SQVTM and CDR2 is ANQGSEA. V was cut by 5 bases and J by 1 base, with 14 bases left in between.

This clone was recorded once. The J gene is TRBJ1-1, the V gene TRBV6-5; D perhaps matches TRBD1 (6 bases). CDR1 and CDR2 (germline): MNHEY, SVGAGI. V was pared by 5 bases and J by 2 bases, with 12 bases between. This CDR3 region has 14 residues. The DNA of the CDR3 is TGTGCCAGCAGTACAGGGTATGCCAACACTGAAGCTTTCTTT. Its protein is CASSTGYANTEAFF.

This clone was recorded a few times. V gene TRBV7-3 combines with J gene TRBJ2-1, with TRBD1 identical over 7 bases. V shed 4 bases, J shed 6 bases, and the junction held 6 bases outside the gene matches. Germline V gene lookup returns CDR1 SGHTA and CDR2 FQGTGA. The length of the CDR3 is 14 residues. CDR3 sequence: CASSSGQVVNEQFF. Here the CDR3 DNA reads TGTGCCAGCAGCTCAGGACAGGTGGTCAATGAGCAGTTCTTC.

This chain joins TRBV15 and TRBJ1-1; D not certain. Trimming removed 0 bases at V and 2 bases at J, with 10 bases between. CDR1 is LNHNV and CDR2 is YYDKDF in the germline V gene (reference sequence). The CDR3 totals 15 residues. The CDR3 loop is CATSRDTYSNTEAFF. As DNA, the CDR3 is TGTGCCACCAGCAGAGATACCTACAGCAACACTGAAGCTTTCTTT.

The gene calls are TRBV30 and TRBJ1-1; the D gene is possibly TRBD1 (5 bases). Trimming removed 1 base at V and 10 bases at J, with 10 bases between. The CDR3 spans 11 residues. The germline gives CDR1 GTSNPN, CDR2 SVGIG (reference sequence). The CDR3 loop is CAWSGQGRAFF. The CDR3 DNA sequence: TGTGCCTGGAGTGGTCAGGGTCGAGCTTTCTTT. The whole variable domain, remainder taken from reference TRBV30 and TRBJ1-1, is SQTIHQWPATLVQPVGSPLSLECTVEGTSNPNLYWYRQAAGRGLQLLFYSVGIGQISSEVPQNLSASRPQDRQFILSSKKLLLSDSGFYLCAWSGQGRAFFGQGTRLTVV.

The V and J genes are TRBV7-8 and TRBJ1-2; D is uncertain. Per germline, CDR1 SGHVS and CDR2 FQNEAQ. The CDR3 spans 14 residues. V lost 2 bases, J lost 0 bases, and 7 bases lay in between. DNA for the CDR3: TGTGCCAGCAGCTTAATCGGAGCTAACTATGGCTACACCTTC. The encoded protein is CASSLIGANYGYTF.

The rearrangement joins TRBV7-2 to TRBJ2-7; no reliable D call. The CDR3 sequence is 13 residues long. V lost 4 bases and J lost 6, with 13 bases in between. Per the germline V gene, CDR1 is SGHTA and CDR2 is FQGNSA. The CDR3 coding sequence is TGTGCCAGCAGCTCGTCCATTCAGTCCGAGCAGTACTTC. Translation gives CASSSSIQSEQYF.

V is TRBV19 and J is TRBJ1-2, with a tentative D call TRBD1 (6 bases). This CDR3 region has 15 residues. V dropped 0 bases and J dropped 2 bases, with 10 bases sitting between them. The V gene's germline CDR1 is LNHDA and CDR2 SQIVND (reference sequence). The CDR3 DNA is TGTGCCAGTAGTATAGAAACAGGGACGAACTATGGCTACACCTTC. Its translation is CASSIETGTNYGYTF.

CDR3 sequence: CASRSTDTQYF. CDR3 nucleotides: TGTGCCAGCAGATCTACAGATACGCAGTATTTT. The genes are TRBV2 and TRBJ2-3; no clear D gene. The CDR3 runs 11 residues. CDR1 is SNHLY and CDR2 is FYNNEI in the germline V gene. With 6 bases removed from V and 3 bases from J, the gap between germline ends came to 4 bases.

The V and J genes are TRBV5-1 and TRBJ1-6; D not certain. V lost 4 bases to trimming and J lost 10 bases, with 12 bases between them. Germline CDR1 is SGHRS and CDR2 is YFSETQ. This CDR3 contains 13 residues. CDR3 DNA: TGCGCCAGCAGCATAGCCGGGGAGTCACCCCTCCACTTT. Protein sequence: CASSIAGESPLHF.

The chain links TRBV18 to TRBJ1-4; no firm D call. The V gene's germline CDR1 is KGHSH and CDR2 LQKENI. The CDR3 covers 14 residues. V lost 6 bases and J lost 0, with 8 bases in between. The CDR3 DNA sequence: TGTGCCAGCTCCAACTTAGCAACTAATGAAAAACTGTTTTTT. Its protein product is CASSNLATNEKLFF. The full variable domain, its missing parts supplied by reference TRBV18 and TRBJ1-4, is NAGVMQNPRHLVRRRGQEARLRCSPMKGHSHVYWYRQLPEEGLKFMVYLQKENIIDESGMPKERFSAEFPKEGPSILRIQQVVRGDSAAYFCASSNLATNEKLFFGSGTQLSVL.

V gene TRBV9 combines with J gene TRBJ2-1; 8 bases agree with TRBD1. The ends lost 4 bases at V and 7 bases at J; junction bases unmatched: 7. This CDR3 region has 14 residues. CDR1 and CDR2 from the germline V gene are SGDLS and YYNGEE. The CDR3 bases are TGTGCCAGCAGCCCCGGACAGGGTTCGAATGAGCAGTTCTTC. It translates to CASSPGQGSNEQFF.

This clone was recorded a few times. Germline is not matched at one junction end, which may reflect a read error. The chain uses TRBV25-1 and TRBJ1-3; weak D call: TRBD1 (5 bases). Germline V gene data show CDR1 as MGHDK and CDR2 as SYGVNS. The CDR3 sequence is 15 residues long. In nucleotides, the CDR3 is TGTGCCAGCAGTCCGCAGGGAAACTCTGGAAGCACCATATATTTT. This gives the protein CASSPQGNSGSTIYF.

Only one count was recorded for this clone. CDR3 loop: CASSLDGQGAGSPLHF. The DNA of the CDR3 is TGTGCCAGCAGCTTAGATGGACAGGGTGCGGGTTCACCCCTCCACTTT. This chain uses TRBV7-6 with TRBJ1-6, with TRBD1 matching 8 bases. The CDR3 runs 16 residues. Trimming took 1 base from V and 9 from J; bases not matched to a gene: 8. Per germline, CDR1 SGHVS and CDR2 FNYEAQ.

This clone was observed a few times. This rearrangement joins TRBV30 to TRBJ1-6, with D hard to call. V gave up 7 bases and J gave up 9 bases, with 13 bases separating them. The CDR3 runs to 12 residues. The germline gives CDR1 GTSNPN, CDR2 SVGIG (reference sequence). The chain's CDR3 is CASGRVVSPLHF. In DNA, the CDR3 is TGTGCCTCCGGTCGGGTGGTTTCACCCCTCCACTTT.

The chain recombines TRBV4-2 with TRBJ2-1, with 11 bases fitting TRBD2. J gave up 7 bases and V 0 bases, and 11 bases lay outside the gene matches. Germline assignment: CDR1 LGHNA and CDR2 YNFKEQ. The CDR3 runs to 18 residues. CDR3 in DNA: TGTGCCAGCAGCCAAGAATTGTCGGCTAGCGGGGGGCGTAATGAGCAGTTCTTC. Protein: CASSQELSASGGRNEQFF.

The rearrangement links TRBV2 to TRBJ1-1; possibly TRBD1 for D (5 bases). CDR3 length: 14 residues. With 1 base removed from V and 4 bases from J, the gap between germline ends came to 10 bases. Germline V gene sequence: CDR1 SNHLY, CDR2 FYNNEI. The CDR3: CASSEGREGTEAFF. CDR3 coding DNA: TGTGCCAGCAGTGAAGGCAGGGAAGGCACTGAAGCTTTCTTT.

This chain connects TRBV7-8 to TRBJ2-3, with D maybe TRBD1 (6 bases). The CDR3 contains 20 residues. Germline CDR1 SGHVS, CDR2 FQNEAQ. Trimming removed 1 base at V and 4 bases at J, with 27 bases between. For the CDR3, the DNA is TGTGCCAGCAGCTTAGTCGCCCTTCGAAGGAACAGGGAAGACCCAGATACGCAGTATTTT. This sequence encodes CASSLVALRRNREDPDTQYF.

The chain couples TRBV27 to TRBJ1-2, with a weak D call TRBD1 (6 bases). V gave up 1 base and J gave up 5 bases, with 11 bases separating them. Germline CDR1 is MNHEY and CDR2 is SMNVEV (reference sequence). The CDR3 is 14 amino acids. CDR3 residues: CASSLFPGEYGYTF. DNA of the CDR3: TGTGCCAGCAGTTTATTCCCAGGGGAATATGGCTACACCTTC.

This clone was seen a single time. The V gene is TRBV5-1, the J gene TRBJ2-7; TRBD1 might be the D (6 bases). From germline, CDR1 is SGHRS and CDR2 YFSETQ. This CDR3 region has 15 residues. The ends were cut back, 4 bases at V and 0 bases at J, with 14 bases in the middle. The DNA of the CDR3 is TGCGCCAGCAGCCCGGACAGCACTACCTCCTACGAGCAGTACTTC. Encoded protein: CASSPDSTTSYEQYF.